Below, 6 T cell receptor beta chains from the same sample are listed, as sequenced in a study of cytomegalovirus exposure and HLA in healthy donors. This PCR relied on a set of 60 Vbeta primers and 13 Jbeta primers. TCRdb's copy holds only in-frame clones and misses some; the assay was immunoSEQ multiplex PCR. Of roughly 200,000 clones listed, around 80% are singletons. The sample was PBMCs. The receptors here all came from a man aged 35-49 years in good health and CMV-seronegative.

This chain links TRBV7-3 with TRBJ1-1, with 9 bases identical to TRBD1. Per the germline V gene, CDR1 is SGHTA and CDR2 is FQGTGA. The CDR3 has 13 residues. Trimming removed 3 bases from V and 11 bases from J; junction bases left unmatched: 7. The CDR3 DNA follows: TGTGCCAGCAGCTTGGACAGGGGAGCGAAGGCTTTCTTT. Amino acid sequence: CASSLDRGAKAFF.

V usage is TRBV7-2 and J usage is TRBJ1-4; D might be TRBD1 (5 bases). Germline loops: CDR1 SGHTA, CDR2 FQGNSA. V lost 1 base and J lost 5, with 11 bases in between. This CDR3 has 15 residues. The CDR3 protein is CASSLVWGGNEKLFF. The CDR3 coding sequence is TGTGCCAGCAGCTTAGTCTGGGGGGGAAATGAAAAACTGTTTTTT.

This clone was counted only a few times. This chain joins TRBV21-1 and TRBJ2-1; the tabulated D call, TRBD1, remains unverified against the DNA. TRBV21-1 is flagged as a pseudogene. The CDR3 has 18 residues. The CDR3 here is CASSKALGLPSSYNEQFF. The CDR3 bases are TGTGCCAGCAGCAAAGCGTTGGGCTTACCGAGCTCCTACAATGAGCAGTTCTTC.

This chain uses TRBV7-6 with TRBJ2-7; 10 positions match TRBD2. The germline V gene has CDR1 SGHVS and CDR2 FNYEAQ. This CDR3 spans 16 amino acids. Trimming took 1 base from V and 1 from J; bases not matched to a gene: 4. The CDR3 DNA reads TGTGCCAGCAGCTTAGAAACTAGCGGGGCTTCCTACGAGCAGTACTTC. Translating it yields CASSLETSGASYEQYF.

The chain links TRBV7-8 to TRBJ2-7, with TRBD1 matching over 9 bases. Germline V gene lookup returns CDR1 SGHVS and CDR2 FQNEAQ. This CDR3 spans 15 amino acids. V gave up 2 bases and J gave up 6 bases; unmatched junction bases: 8. CDR3 protein: CASSLSGQGYTEQYF. CDR3 DNA sequence: TGTGCCAGCAGCTTAAGCGGACAGGGGTATACCGAGCAGTACTTC.

This clone was seen a few times. The rearrangement links TRBV2 to TRBJ2-1, with D unclear. There are 12 residues in the CDR3. Germline V gene data show CDR1 as SNHLY and CDR2 as FYNNEI. V gave up 5 bases and J gave up 5 bases, with 7 bases separating them. The CDR3 DNA reads as TGTGCCAGCAGTTCCTATGACAATGAGCAGTTCTTC. The encoded protein is CASSSYDNEQFF.